This T cell receptor (beta chain) was profiled in a study of OX40 agonist ivuxolimab in advanced cancers. Overall study: With ivuxolimab, an agonistic anti-OX40 (CD134) antibody, patients were treated. Each dose-escalation patient presented with hepatocellular carcinoma, melanoma, renal cell or head and neck cancer.

The V end was cut by 3 bases, the J end by 5 bases, with 14 bases between. Germline CDR1 reads LNHDA; CDR2 reads SQIVND (reference sequence). This CDR3 spans 15 amino acids. This table comes from immunoSEQ multiplex PCR, and its TCRdb copy is limited to in-frame clones, with some not included. Here the sample spans just over 70,000 clones, roughly 89% being singletons. J is TRBJ2-1 and V is TRBV19; a possible D gene is TRBD1 (6 bases). The material sequenced was CD4+ or CD8+ T cells sorted from blood, taken in a trial of the OX40 agonist ivuxolimab. This receptor was identified in an adult with an advanced solid tumor such as melanoma, head and neck, liver or kidney cancer. CDR3 DNA sequence: TGTGCCAGTAGTATCGGCCTAGCAGGGGACAATGAGCAGTTCTTC. It specifies CASSIGLAGDNEQFF.